This T cell receptor beta chain was profiled in a study of blood T cell repertoires in COVID-19. Study-wide context: Donors in the United States, Italy and Spain gave samples during acute or convalescent COVID-19.

The length of the CDR3 is 19 residues. J lost 2 bases, V lost 1 base, and 13 bases had no gene match. Germline CDR1 is SGHDN and CDR2 is FVKESK. Data came from immunoSEQ multiplex PCR; TCRdb stores just in-frame clones and leaves some out. The table records some 170,000 clones, around 79% of them present only once. The receptor was derived from a woman in her seventies with acute or convalescent COVID-19. The chain has TRBV14 and TRBJ2-3; 9 bases align to TRBD2. Sequencing was done on a sample of peripheral blood. This chain's CDR3 is CASSQGSRGRVSHTDTQYF. Written as DNA, the CDR3 is TGTGCCAGCAGCCAAGGCTCTCGCGGGAGGGTTTCACACACAGATACGCAGTATTTT.